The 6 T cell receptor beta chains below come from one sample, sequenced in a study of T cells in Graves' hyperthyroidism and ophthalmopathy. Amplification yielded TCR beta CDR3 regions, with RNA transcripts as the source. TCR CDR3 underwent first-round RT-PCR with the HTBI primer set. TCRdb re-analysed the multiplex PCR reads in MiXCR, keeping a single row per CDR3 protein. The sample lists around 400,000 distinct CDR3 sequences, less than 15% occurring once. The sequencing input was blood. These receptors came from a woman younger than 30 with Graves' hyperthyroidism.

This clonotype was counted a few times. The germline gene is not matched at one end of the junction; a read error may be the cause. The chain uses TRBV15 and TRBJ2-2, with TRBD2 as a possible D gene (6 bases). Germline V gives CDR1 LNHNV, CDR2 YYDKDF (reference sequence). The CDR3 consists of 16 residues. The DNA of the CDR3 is TGTGCCGCCAGCAGTAGGATAGCGGCGAACACCGGGGAGCTGTTTTTT. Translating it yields CAASSRIAANTGELFF.

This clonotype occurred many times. The chain's CDR3 is CASSLSGTSGNYNEQFF. In DNA, the CDR3 is TGTGCCAGCAGTTTAAGTGGGACTAGCGGGAATTACAATGAGCAGTTCTTC. The chain couples TRBV12-3 or TRBV12-4 to TRBJ2-1, with TRBD2 matching over 13 bases. J was trimmed by 4 bases and V by 2 bases; bases with no gene match: 5. This CDR3 contains 17 residues.

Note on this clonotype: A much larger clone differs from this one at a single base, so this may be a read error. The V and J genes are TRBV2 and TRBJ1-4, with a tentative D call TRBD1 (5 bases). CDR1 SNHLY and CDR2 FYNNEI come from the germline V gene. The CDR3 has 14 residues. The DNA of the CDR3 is TGTGCCGGCAGTATAACGGGACCGGCGGAAAAACTGTTTTTT. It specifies CAGSITGPAEKLFF.

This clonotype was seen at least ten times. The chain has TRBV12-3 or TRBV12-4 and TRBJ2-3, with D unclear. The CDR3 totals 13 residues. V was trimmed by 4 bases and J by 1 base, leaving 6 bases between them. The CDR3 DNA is TGTGCCAGCAGTTCACTTGGCACAGATACGCAGTATTTT. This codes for CASSSLGTDTQYF.

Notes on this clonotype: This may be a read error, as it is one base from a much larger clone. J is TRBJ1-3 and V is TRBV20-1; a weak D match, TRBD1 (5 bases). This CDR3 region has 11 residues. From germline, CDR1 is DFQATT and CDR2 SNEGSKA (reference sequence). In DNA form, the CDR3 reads TGCAGGGGGACGGCTGGAAACACCATATATTTT. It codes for CRGTAGNTIYF.

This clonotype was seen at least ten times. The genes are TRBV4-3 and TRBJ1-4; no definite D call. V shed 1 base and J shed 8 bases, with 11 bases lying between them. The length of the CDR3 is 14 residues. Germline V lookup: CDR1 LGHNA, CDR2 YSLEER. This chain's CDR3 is CASSQAEGGEKLFF. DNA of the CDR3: TGCGCCAGCAGCCAAGCGGAGGGTGGGGAAAAACTGTTTTTT.